This is a list of T cell receptor beta chains from one sample in a study of human T cells and chemical hapten exposure. Each CDR3 protein is one row after TCRdb ran MiXCR on the RACE reads. The sample carries tens of thousands of distinct CDR3 sequences, 7.5% to 9.5% recorded once. This specimen consisted of whole blood, obtained in connection with sensitization to the hapten diphenylcyclopropenone (DPC). These receptor sequences come from a woman in her forties or fifties with alopecia areata. Some clones in this sample may be carry-over from other donors' samples. Each CDR3 is given with its conserved first and last residue.

j_call v_call cdr3_aa
TRBJ1-5 TRBV4-1 CASSPRTEIYSNQPQHF
TRBJ1-5 TRBV6-1 CASRTVWPNQPQHF
TRBJ2-6 TRBV2 CASWDASSGANVLTF
TRBJ1-2 TRBV3-1 CASSQDGRSTGGYTF
TRBJ1-1 TRBV6-6 CASTQSPGGNTEAFF
TRBJ2-3 TRBV10-2 CASSESVREVKDTQYF
TRBJ2-7 TRBV13 CASSFHPGQDYEQYF
TRBJ2-1 TRBV14 CASSQAMTSGRPYNEQFF
TRBJ1-2 TRBV5-1 CASRQGTPFPYGYTF
TRBJ2-3 TRBV9 CASSVEPGLADTQYF
TRBJ2-1 TRBV20-1 CSARGTSGEDEQFF
TRBJ2-7 TRBV5-1 CASSLAGISSYEQYF
TRBJ2-3 TRBV27 CASSLLAGTDTQYF
TRBJ2-2 TRBV29-1 CSAGGTMNTGELFF
TRBJ2-6 TRBV12-3/TRBV12-4 CASTTGGAGTGANVLTF
TRBJ1-1 TRBV19 CASTSGHITEAFF
TRBJ1-3 TRBV6-5 CASRRFSRPEGGGSTGNTIYF
TRBJ1-1 TRBV27 CASSLYPAVEAFF
TRBJ2-3 TRBV29-1 CSYGQGAITDTQYF
TRBJ2-3 TRBV24-1 CATSDGGHATDTQYF
TRBJ1-1 TRBV5-1 CASSSPVRGTEAFF
TRBJ1-2 TRBV12-3/TRBV12-4 CASSTGLRGYTF
TRBJ2-1 TRBV29-1 CSVEESGQHYNEQFF
TRBJ1-5 TRBV24-1 CATSGLGNQPQHF
TRBJ2-2 TRBV28 CASWTTSGGNRELFF
TRBJ1-1 TRBV6-2/TRBV6-3 CASSYSGMNTEAFF
TRBJ2-5 TRBV7-9 CASTPDGGETQYF
TRBJ1-4 TRBV7-9 CASSARAGSSNEKLFF
TRBJ2-3 TRBV18 CASSSGARKDTQYF
TRBJ2-7 TRBV6-5 CASSYSTAGGREQYF
TRBJ1-1 TRBV12-3/TRBV12-4 CASRVGGTEAFF
TRBJ2-5 TRBV24-1 CATSDLRLDQETQYF